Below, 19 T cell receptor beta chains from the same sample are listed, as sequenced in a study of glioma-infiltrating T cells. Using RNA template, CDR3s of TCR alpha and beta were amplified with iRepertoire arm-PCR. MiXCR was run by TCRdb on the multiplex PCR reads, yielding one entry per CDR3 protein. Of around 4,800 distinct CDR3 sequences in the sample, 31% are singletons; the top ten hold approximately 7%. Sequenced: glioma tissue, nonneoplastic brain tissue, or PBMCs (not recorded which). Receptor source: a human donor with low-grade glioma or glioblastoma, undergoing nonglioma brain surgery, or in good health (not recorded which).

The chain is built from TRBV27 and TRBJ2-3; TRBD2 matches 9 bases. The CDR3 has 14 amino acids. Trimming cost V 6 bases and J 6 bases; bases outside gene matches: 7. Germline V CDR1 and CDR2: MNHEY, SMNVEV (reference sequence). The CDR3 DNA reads TGTGCCAGCAGCCTAAGCGGGAGGTTTGATACGCAGTATTTT. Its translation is CASSLSGRFDTQYF.

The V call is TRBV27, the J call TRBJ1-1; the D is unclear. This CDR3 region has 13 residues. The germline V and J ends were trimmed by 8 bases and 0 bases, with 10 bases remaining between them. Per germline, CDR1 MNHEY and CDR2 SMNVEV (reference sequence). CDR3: CASGREVNTEAFF. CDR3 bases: TGTGCCAGCGGGAGGGAGGTGAACACTGAAGCTTTCTTT.

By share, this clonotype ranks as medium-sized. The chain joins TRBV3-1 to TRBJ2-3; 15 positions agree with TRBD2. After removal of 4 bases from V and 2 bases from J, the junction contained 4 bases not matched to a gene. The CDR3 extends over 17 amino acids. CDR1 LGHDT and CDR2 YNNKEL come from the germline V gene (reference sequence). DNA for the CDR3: TGTGCCAGCAGCCCGGGACTAGCGGGGGGATACACAGATACGCAGTATTTT. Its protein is CASSPGLAGGYTDTQYF.

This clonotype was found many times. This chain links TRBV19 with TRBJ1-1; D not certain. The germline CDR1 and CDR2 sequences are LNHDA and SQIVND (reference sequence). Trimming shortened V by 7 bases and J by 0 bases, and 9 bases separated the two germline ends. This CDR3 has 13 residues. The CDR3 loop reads CASISLMNTEAFF. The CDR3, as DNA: TGTGCCAGTATCTCGCTCATGAACACTGAAGCTTTCTTT.

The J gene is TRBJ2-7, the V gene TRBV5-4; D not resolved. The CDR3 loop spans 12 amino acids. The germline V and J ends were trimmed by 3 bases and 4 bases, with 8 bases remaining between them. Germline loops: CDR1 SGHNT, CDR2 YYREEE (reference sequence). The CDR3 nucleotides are TGTGCCAGCAGCTATGAAGCTTACGAGCAGTACTTC. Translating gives CASSYEAYEQYF.

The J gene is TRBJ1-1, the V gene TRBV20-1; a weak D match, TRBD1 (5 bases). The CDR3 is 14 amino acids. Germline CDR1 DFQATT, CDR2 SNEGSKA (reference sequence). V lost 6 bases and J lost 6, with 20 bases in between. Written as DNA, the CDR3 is TGCAGTGCACTGGTTGGGGCCGACCGGGCTGAAGCTTTCTTT. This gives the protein CSALVGADRAEAFF.

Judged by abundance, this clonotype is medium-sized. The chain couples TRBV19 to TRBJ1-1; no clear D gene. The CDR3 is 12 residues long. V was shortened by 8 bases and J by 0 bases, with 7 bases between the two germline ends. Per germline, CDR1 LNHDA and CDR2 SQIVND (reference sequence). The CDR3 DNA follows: TGTGCCAGTTCTCCGGTGAACACTGAAGCTTTCTTT. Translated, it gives CASSPVNTEAFF.

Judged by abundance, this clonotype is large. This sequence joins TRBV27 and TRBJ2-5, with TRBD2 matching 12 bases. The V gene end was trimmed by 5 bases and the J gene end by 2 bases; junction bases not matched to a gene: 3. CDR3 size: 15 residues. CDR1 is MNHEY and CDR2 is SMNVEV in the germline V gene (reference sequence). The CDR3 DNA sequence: TGTGCCAGCAGTGCCGGACTAGCGGGACAAGAGACCCAGTACTTC. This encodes CASSAGLAGQETQYF.

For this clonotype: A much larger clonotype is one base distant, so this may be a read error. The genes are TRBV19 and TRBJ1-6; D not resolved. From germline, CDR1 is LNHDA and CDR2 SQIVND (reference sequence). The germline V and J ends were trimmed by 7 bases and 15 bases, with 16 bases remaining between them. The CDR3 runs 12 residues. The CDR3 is CASTQRRLGLHF. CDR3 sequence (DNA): TGTGCCAGTACCCAACGAAGACTGGGCCTCCACTTT.

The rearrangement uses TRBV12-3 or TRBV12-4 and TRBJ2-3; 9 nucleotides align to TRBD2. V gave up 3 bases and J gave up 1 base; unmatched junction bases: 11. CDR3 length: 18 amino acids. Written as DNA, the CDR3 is TGTGCCAGCAGTTTCGGTAGCGGGGGCCCCGGGGGCACAGATACGCAGTATTTT. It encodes CASSFGSGGPGGTDTQYF.

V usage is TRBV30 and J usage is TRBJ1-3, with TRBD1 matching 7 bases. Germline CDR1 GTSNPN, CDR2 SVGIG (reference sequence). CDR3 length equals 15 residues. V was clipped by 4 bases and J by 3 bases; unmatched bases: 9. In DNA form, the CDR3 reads TGTGCCTGGATGATACCGGGACAGAGTGGAAACACCATATATTTT. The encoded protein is CAWMIPGQSGNTIYF.

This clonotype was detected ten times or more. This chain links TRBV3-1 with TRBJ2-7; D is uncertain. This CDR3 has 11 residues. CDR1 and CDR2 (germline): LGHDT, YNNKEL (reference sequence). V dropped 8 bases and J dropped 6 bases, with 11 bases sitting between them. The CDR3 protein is CASGDLGEQYF. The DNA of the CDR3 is TGTGCCAGCGGAGACCTAGGCGAGCAGTACTTC.

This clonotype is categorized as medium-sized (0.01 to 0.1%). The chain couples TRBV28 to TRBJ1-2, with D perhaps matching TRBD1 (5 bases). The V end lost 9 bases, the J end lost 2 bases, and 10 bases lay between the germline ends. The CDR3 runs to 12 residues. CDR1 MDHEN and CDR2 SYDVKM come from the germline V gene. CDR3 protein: CASWGRNYGYTF. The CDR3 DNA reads TGTGCCAGTTGGGGACGGAACTATGGCTACACCTTC.

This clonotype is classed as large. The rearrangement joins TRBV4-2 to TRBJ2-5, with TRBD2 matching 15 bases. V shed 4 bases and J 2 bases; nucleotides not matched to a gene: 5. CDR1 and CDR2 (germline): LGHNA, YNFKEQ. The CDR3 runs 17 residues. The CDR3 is CASSLTGTSGGQETQYF. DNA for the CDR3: TGTGCCAGCAGCCTGACCGGGACTAGCGGGGGGCAAGAGACCCAGTACTTC.

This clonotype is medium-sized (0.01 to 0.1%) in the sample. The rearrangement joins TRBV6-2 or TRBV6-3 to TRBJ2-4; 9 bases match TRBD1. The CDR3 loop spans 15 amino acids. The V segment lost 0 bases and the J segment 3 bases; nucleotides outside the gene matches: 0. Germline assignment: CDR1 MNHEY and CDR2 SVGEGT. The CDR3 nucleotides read TGTGCCAGCAGTTACTCGACAGGGGGCAAAAACATTCAGTACTTC. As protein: CASSYSTGGKNIQYF.

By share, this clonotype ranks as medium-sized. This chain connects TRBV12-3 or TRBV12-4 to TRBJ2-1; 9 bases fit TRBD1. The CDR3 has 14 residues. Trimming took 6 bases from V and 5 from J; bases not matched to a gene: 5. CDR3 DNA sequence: TGTGCCAGCAGCGGACAGGGGAAGGACAATGAGCAGTTCTTC. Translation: CASSGQGKDNEQFF.

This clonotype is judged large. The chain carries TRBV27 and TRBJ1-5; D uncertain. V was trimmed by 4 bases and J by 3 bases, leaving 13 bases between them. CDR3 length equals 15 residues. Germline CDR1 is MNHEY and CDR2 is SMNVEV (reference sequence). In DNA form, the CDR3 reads TGTGCCAGCAGTTCAGTTGGGGATCCCAATCAGCCCCAGCATTTT. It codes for CASSSVGDPNQPQHF.

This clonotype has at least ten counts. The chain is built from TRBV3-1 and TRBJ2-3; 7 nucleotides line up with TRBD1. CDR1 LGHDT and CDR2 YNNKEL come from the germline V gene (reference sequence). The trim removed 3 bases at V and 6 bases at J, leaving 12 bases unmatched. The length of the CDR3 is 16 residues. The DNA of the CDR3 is TGTGCCAGCAGCCATTTAGGACAGGACTCGAAGGATACGCAGTATTTT. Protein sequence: CASSHLGQDSKDTQYF.

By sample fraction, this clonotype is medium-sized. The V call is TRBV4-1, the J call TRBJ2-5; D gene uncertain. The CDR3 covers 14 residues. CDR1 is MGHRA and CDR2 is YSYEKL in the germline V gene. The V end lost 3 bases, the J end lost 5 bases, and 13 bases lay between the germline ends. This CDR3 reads CASSHMGLDETQYF. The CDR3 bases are TGCGCCAGCAGCCATATGGGTTTGGACGAGACCCAGTACTTC.